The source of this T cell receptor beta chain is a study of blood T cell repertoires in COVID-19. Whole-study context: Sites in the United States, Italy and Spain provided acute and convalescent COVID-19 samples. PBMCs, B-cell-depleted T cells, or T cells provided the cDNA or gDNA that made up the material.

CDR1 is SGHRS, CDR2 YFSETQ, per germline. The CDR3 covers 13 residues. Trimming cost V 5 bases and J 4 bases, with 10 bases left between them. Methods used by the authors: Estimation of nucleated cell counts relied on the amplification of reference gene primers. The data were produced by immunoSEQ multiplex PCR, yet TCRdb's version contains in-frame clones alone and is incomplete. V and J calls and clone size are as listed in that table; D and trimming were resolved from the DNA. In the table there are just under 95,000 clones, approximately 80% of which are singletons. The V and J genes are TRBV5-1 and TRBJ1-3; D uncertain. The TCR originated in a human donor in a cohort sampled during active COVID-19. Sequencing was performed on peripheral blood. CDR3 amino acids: CASRAGNGNTIYF. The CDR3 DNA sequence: TGCGCCAGCAGGGCCGGGAACGGAAACACCATATATTTT.